This T cell receptor (beta chain) was sequenced for a study of T-cell memory formation after mild COVID-19. TCRdb itself ran the 5' RACE reads through MiXCR, one entry per CDR3 protein. Among around 300,000 distinct CDR3 sequences listed, approximately 19% were seen once. Only a few counts were recorded for this clonotype. The TCR originated in a man aged 18 to 30 who had mild COVID-19 (a few samples of this study predate the infection). Cell type and time point are not known. Sequencing used PBMCs or a T cell subset sorted from them (not recorded which).

CDR3 region: CAWSVGQGNQPQHF. The CDR3 DNA reads as TGTGCCTGGAGTGTGGGGCAGGGCAATCAGCCCCAGCATTTT. The gene calls are TRBV30 and TRBJ1-5; D may be TRBD1 (5 bases). V shed 0 bases and J shed 2 bases, with 8 bases lying between them. The length of the CDR3 is 14 residues. Looked up from germline, CDR1 is GTSNPN and CDR2 is SVGIG (reference sequence).